This T cell receptor (beta chain) comes out of a study of blood T cell repertoires in COVID-19. Study in general: The study drew acute and convalescent COVID-19 samples from the United States, Italy and Spain.

In the source study's methods: Estimates of nucleated cell counts were drawn from the amplification of reference gene primers. The data were produced by immunoSEQ multiplex PCR, yet TCRdb's version contains in-frame clones alone and is incomplete. The V and J calls and the clone size are those of that table, but D and trimming were determined from the DNA. The sample yields more than 80,000 clones, less than 75% seen once. This clone has only one observation. The V and J ends lost 6 bases and 4 bases, in that order; junction bases with no gene match: 6. Germline loops: CDR1 SNHLY, CDR2 FYNNEI. The length of the CDR3 is 15 residues.

The source is a woman aged 60-75 years in a cohort sampled during active or convalescent COVID-19. This chain links TRBV2 with TRBJ2-5; 12 bases align to TRBD1. Sequencing was performed on peripheral blood. The DNA of the CDR3 is TGTGCCAGCAGCTCGGGACAGGGGGCGCGAGAGACCCAGTACTTC. Protein: CASSSGQGARETQYF.